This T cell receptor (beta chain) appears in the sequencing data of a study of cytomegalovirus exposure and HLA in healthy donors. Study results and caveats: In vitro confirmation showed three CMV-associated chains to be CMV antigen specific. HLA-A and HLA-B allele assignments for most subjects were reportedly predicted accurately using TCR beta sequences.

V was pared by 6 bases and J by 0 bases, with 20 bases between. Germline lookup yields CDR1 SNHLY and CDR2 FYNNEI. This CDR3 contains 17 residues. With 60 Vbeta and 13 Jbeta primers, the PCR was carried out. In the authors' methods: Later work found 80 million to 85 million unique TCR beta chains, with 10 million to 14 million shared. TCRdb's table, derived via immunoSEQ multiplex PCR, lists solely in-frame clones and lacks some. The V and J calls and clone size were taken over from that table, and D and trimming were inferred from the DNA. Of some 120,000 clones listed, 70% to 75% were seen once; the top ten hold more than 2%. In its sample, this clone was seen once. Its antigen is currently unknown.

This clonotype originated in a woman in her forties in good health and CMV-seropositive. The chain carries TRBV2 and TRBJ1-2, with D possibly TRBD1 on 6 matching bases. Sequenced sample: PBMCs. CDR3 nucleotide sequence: TGTGCCAGCAGCGGGGGACGGGGGGCTCCAGCTAACTATGGCTACACCTTC. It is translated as CASSGGRGAPANYGYTF. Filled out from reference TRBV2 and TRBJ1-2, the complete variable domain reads EPEVTQTPSHQVTQMGQEVILRCVPISNHLYFYWYRQILGQKVEFLVSFYNNEISEKSEIFDDQFSVERPDGSNFTLKIRSTKLEDSAMYFCASSGGRGAPANYGYTFGSGTRLTVV.